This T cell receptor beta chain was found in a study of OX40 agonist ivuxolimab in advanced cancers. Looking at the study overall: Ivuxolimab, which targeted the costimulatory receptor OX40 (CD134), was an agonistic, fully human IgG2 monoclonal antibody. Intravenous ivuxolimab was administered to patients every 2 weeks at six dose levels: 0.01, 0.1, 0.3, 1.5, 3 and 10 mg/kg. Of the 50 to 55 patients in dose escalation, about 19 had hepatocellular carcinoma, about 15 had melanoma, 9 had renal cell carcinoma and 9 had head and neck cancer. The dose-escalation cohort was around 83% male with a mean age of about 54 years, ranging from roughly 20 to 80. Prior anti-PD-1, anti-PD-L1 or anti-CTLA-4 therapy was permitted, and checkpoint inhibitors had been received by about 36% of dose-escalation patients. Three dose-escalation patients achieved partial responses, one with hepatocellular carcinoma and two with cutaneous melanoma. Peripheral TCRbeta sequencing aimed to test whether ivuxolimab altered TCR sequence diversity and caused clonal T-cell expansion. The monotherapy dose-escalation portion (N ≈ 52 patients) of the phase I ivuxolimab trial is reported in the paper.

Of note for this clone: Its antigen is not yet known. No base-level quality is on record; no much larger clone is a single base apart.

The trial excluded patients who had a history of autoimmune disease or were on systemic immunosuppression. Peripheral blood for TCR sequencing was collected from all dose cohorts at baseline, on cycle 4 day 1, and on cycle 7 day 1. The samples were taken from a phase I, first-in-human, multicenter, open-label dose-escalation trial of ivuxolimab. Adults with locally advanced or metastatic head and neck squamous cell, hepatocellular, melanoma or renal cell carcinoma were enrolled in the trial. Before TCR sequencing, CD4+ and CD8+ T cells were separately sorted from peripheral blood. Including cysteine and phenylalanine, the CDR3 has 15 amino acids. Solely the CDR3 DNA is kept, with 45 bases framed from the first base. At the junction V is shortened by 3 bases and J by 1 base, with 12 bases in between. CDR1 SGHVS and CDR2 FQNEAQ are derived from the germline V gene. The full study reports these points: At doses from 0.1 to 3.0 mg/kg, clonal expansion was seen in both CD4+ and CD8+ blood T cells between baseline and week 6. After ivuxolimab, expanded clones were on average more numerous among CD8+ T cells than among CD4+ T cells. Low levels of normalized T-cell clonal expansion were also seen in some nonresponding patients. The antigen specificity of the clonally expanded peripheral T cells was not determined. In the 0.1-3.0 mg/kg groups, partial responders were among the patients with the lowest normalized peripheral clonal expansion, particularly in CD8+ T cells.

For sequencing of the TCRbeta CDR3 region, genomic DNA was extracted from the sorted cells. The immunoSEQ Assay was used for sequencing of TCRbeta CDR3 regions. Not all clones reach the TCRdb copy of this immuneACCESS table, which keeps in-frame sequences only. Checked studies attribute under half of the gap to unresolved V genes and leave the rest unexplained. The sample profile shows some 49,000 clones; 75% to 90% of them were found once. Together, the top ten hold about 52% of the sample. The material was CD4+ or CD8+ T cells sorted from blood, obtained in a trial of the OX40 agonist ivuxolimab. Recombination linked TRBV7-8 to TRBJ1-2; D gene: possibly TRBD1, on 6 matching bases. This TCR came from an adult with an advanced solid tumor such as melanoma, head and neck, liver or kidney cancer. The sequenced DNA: TGTGCCAGCAGCTTCACAGGGAGCCTTAACTATGGCTACACCTTC. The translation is CASSFTGSLNYGYTF.